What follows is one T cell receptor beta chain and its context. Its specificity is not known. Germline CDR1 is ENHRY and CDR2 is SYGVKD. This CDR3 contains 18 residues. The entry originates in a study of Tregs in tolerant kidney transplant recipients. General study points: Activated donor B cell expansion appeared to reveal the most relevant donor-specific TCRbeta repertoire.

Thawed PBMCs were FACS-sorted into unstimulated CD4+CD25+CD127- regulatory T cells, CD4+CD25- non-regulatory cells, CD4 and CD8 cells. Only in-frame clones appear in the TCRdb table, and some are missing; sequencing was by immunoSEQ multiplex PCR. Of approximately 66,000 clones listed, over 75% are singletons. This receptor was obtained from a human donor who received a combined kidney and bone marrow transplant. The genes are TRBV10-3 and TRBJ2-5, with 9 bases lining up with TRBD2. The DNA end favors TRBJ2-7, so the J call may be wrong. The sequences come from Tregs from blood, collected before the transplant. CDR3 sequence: CAISESTGLSGGFYEQYF. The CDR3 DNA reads TGTGCCATCAGTGAGTCGACGGGTCTTAGCGGGGGTTTCTACGAGCAGTACTTC.